This T cell receptor (beta chain) derives from a study of cytomegalovirus exposure and HLA in healthy donors. The primer mix had 60 Vbeta and 13 Jbeta primers. Produced via immunoSEQ multiplex PCR; TCRdb's table is partial and in-frame only. This listing includes roughly 51,000 clones. The V gene's germline CDR1 is SGHTA and CDR2 FQGNSA. V was trimmed by 3 bases and J by 2 bases, leaving 17 bases between them. The CDR3 is 16 amino acids. As to this clone: Antigen unknown.

Study-level results: Immune exposure was documented only through CMV serostatus. Some highly shared sequence variants likely arose as a pipeline artifact. Several of the most significant clusters were apparently associated with common viral pathogens in a later analysis. Being indistinguishable, some V segments were excluded, TRBV6-2 and TRBV6-3 among them.

The clonotype was recovered from a male donor in good health and CMV-seropositive. V and J are TRBV7-2 and TRBJ2-7; TRBD2 might be the D (5 bases). What was sequenced was PBMCs. The CDR3 region is CASSFRSGSITYEQYF. The CDR3, as DNA: TGTGCCAGCAGCTTCAGGAGTGGGAGCATTACCTACGAGCAGTACTTC.